A selection of T cell receptor beta chains follows, all from one sample in a study of T cell repertoires in cytomegalovirus infection. Antigens for these TCRs are unknown. TCRdb itself ran the reads through MiXCR, one entry per CDR3 protein. This table has around 120,000 distinct CDR3 sequences, roughly a quarter appearing once. Sequencing was carried out using PBMCs, sequenced either directly or after in vitro stimulation (not recorded which). The receptor set was obtained from a human donor in good health (CMV status not recorded). Some clones in this sample may be carry-over from other donors' samples. Both conserved end residues are part of each CDR3. The D gene is left open where the match is weak. Rows may omit the clone size; those that give it use once, few, many or a size class.

v_call,j_call,d_call,clone_size,cdr3_aa,cdr3_nt
TRBV29-1,TRBJ1-4,.,.,CSVRFNEKLFF,TGCAGCGTTCGGTTTAATGAAAAACTGTTTTTT
TRBV6-1,TRBJ2-1,TRBD2,few,CAGTSANEQFF,TGTGCCGGGACTAGCGCGAATGAGCAGTTCTTC
TRBV7-2,TRBJ2-1,TRBD2,.,CASRTSGRIGDEQFF,TGTGCCAGCAGGACTAGCGGGAGAATCGGGGATGAGCAGTTCTTC
TRBV18,TRBJ1-4,.,few,CASSPTLGHEKLFF,TGTGCCAGCTCACCCACCCTGGGGCATGAAAAACTGTTTTTT
TRBV5-4,TRBJ2-3,.,.,CASSHPGLDTQYF,TGTGCCAGCAGCCACCCAGGGCTGGATACGCAGTATTTT
TRBV4-3,TRBJ1-2,TRBD1,few,CASSQVPSGTGRGYTF,TGCGCCAGCAGCCAAGTTCCGTCCGGGACAGGCAGGGGCTACACCTTC
TRBV4-1,TRBJ2-7,TRBD1,few,CASSHRDRGGYEQYF,TGCGCCAGCAGCCACCGCGACAGGGGGGGATACGAGCAGTACTTC
TRBV7-2,TRBJ1-2,TRBD1,few,CASSSGQGKGYTF,TGTGCCAGCAGCTCGGGACAGGGGAAGGGCTACACCTTC
TRBV4-1,TRBJ2-7,TRBD2,.,CASSQDVVAGPYEQYF,TGCGCCAGCAGCCAAGATGTAGTAGCGGGGCCGTACGAGCAGTACTTC
TRBV20-1,TRBJ2-1,.,.,CSVLGAASYNEQFF,TGCAGTGTTCTCGGGGCAGCCTCCTACAATGAGCAGTTCTTC
TRBV4-1,TRBJ1-3,.,few,CASSPRTTWNTIYF,TGCGCCAGCAGCCCCCGAACGACTTGGAACACCATATATTTT
TRBV5-8,TRBJ1-5,.,many,CASSPGVRSGNQPQHF,TGTGCCAGCAGCCCAGGGGTGAGGAGTGGCAATCAGCCCCAGCATTTT
TRBV5-4,TRBJ2-5,.,.,CASSLAPGTRQETQYF,TGTGCCAGCAGCTTGGCCCCCGGGACAAGACAAGAGACCCAGTACTTC
TRBV4-1,TRBJ1-2,.,many,CASSQVKGDNYGYTF,TGCGCCAGCAGCCAAGTCAAGGGAGATAACTATGGCTACACCTTC
TRBV5-4,TRBJ1-2,TRBD1,.,CASSLLTGSAYGYTF,TGTGCCAGCAGCTTACTGACAGGGAGTGCGTATGGCTACACCTTC
TRBV28,TRBJ1-2,.,.,CASSLLGGRNYGYTF,TGTGCCAGCAGTTTGTTGGGTGGGCGCAACTATGGCTACACCTTC
TRBV4-3,TRBJ2-1,.,.,CASSQDLADEQFF,TGCGCCAGCAGCCAAGATTTAGCAGATGAGCAGTTCTTC
TRBV2,TRBJ2-2,.,.,CASTKDGENTGELFF,TGTGCCAGCACCAAGGACGGGGAGAACACCGGGGAGCTGTTTTTT
TRBV5-5,TRBJ2-1,TRBD2,few,CASETSVVSYNEQFF,TGTGCCAGCGAGACTAGCGTAGTATCCTACAATGAGCAGTTCTTC
TRBV5-4,TRBJ2-6,.,once,CASSLDASAGANVLTF,TGTGCCAGCAGCTTGGACGCTAGCGCCGGGGCCAACGTCCTGACTTTC
TRBV7-4,TRBJ2-3,.,few,CASSLSSGIDTDTQYF,TGTGCCAGCAGCTTGTCGTCCGGAATTGACACAGATACGCAGTATTTT
TRBV19,TRBJ2-7,.,.,CASSSLGGLYEQYF,TGTGCCAGTTCTTCTCTCGGGGGGCTCTACGAGCAGTACTTC
TRBV12-3/TRBV12-4,TRBJ1-2,.,.,CASSLVHGYTF,TGTGCCAGCAGTTTAGTTCATGGCTACACCTTC
TRBV12-3/TRBV12-4,TRBJ2-7,.,many,CASSLGEVTEQYF,TGTGCCAGCAGTTTAGGAGAGGTTACCGAGCAGTACTTC
TRBV7-8,TRBJ1-1,.,many,CASTYGGENTEAFF,TGTGCCAGCACCTACGGCGGGGAGAACACTGAAGCTTTCTTT
TRBV28,TRBJ2-1,.,.,CASSLLEGFFNEQFF,TGTGCCAGCAGTTTGTTGGAGGGATTCTTCAATGAGCAGTTCTTC
TRBV7-2,TRBJ1-2,TRBD1,.,CASSLYPGGEYGYTF,TGTGCCAGCAGCTTGTACCCAGGGGGCGAATATGGCTACACCTTC
TRBV28,TRBJ1-2,.,.,CASSPTLNYGYTF,TGTGCCAGCAGCCCTACCCTAAACTATGGCTACACCTTC
TRBV7-2,TRBJ2-1,TRBD2,.,CASSLEGGRGGGFF,TGTGCCAGCAGCTTAGAGGGCGGGCGGGGGGGTGGGTTCTTC
TRBV20-1,TRBJ1-5,.,.,CSAREIVASQPQHF,TGCAGTGCTAGAGAGATAGTTGCAAGTCAGCCCCAGCATTTT
TRBV6-1,TRBJ1-1,.,many,CASSDRHTGATEAFF,TGTGCCAGCAGTGACCGACACACTGGGGCCACTGAAGCTTTCTTT
TRBV20-1,TRBJ2-3,.,.,CSANRGRTDTQYF,TGCAGTGCTAATAGGGGGAGGACAGATACGCAGTATTTT
TRBV7-6,TRBJ2-1,TRBD2,many,CASSTAGWRGTYNEQFF,TGTGCCAGCAGCACCGCCGGATGGCGGGGGACCTACAATGAGCAGTTCTTC
TRBV4-1,TRBJ1-2,.,.,CASSYDSGVNYGYTF,TGCGCCAGCAGCTATGACAGTGGGGTGAACTATGGCTACACCTTC
TRBV28,TRBJ1-2,TRBD1,.,CASSQGTGLNYGYTF,TGTGCCAGCAGTCAGGGGACAGGGCTAAACTATGGCTACACCTTC
TRBV4-1,TRBJ1-3,.,many,CASSQELTIGNTIYF,TGCGCCAGCAGCCAAGAATTAACCATAGGAAACACCATATATTTT
TRBV4-1,TRBJ1-1,.,.,CASSQDQGVRGTEAFF,TGCGCCAGCAGCCAAGATCAGGGTGTTAGGGGCACTGAAGCTTTCTTT
TRBV7-2,TRBJ2-1,TRBD2,many,CASSETSGSDKQFF,TGTGCCAGCAGCGAAACTAGCGGGTCGGACAAGCAGTTCTTC
TRBV2,TRBJ2-2,TRBD1,few,CASSRTGGYTGELFF,TGTGCCAGCAGTAGGACAGGGGGCTACACCGGGGAGCTGTTTTTT
TRBV12-5,TRBJ1-1,.,.,CASGLKGVDTEAFF,TGTGCTAGTGGTCTCAAGGGAGTAGACACTGAAGCTTTCTTT
TRBV12-3/TRBV12-4,TRBJ2-7,.,.,CASSSWTDTYEQYF,TGTGCCAGCAGTTCGTGGACAGATACCTACGAGCAGTACTTC
TRBV20-1,TRBJ1-2,.,.,CSARLLDGYTF,TGCAGTGCTAGGCTCCTGGATGGCTACACCTTC
TRBV6-5,TRBJ2-5,TRBD2,.,CASSYGPGGSETQYF,TGTGCCAGCAGTTACGGCCCGGGGGGGAGTGAGACCCAGTACTTC
TRBV5-1,TRBJ2-1,TRBD2,few,CASSLERPRGDEQFF,TGCGCCAGCAGCTTGGAGCGGCCCCGGGGGGATGAGCAGTTCTTC
TRBV5-4,TRBJ2-6,.,few,CASSSDTPGANVLTF,TGTGCCAGCAGCTCGGACACTCCTGGGGCCAACGTCCTGACTTTC